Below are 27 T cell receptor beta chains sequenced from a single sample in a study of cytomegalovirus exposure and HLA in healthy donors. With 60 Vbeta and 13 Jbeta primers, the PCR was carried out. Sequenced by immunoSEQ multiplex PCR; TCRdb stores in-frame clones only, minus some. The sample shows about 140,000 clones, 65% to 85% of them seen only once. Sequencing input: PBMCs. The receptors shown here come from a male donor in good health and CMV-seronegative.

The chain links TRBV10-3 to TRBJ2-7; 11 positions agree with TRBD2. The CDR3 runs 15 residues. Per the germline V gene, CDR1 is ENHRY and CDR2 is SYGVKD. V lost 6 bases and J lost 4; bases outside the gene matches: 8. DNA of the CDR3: TGTGCCATCAGCCAGGGACTAGCGGAGACGTACGAGCAGTACTTC. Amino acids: CAISQGLAETYEQYF.

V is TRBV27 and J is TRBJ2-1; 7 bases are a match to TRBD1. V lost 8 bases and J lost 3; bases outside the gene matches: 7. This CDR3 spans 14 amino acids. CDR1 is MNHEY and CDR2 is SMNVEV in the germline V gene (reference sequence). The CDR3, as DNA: TGTGCCAGCTCCGACAGGGAGTTCTACAATGAGCAGTTCTTC. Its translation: CASSDREFYNEQFF.

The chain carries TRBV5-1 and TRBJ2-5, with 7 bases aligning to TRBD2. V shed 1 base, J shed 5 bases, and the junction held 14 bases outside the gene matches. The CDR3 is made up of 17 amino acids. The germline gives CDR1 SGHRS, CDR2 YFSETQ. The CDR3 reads CASSLIGSGTLLETQYF. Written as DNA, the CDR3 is TGCGCCAGCAGCTTGATAGGAAGCGGGACGCTGCTGGAGACCCAGTACTTC.

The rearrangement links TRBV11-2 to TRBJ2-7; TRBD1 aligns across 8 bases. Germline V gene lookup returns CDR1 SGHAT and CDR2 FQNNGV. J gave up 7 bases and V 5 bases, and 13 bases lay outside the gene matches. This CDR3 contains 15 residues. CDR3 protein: CASSLWTGREEEQYF. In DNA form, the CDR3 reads TGTGCCAGCAGCCTTTGGACAGGGCGAGAAGAGGAGCAGTACTTC.

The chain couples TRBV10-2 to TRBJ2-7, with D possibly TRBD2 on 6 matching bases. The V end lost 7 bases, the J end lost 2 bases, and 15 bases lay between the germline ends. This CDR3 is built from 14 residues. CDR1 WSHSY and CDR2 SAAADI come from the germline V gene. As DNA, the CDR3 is TGCGCCAGCACCCGAGTCGGAGGGGCCTACGAGCAGTACTTC. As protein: CASTRVGGAYEQYF.

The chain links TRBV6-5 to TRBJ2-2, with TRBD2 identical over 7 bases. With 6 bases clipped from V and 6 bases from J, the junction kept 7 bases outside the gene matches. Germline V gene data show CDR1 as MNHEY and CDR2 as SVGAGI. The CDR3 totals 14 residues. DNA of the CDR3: TGTGCCAGCAGGAACCGGGGGGACGCCGGGGAGCTGTTTTTT. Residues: CASRNRGDAGELFF.

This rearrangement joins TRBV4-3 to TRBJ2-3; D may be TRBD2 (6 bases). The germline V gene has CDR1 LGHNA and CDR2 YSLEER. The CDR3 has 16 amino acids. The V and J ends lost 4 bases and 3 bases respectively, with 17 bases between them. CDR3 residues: CASSLGGHSITDTQYF. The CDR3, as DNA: TGCGCCAGCAGCCTGGGAGGACACAGTATTACAGATACGCAGTATTTT.

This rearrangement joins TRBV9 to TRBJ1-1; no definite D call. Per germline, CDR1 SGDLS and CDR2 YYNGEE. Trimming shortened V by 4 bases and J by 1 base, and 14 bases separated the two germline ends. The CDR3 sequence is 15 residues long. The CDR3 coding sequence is TGTGCCAGCAGCACCTCGACGGGAGGGAACACTGAAGCTTTCTTT. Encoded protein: CASSTSTGGNTEAFF.

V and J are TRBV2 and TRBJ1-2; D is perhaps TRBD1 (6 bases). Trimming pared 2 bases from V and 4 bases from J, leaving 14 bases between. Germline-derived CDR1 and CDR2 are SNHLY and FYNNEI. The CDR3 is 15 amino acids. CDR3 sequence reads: CASSEPPRGSYGYTF. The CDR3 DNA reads TGTGCCAGCAGTGAACCACCCAGGGGTAGCTATGGCTACACCTTC.

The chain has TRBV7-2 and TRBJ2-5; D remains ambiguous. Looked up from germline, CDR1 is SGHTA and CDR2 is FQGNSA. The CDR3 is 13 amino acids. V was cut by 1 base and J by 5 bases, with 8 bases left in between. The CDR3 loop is CASSLGRVETQYF. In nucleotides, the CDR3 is TGTGCCAGCAGCTTAGGTCGTGTGGAGACCCAGTACTTC.

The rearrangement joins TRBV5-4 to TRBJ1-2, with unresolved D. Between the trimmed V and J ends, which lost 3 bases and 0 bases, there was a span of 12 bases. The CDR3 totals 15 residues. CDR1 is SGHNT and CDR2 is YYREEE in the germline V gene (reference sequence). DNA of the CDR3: TGTGCCAGCAGCTCCGCCGGGGAGGCTAACTATGGCTACACCTTC. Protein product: CASSSAGEANYGYTF.

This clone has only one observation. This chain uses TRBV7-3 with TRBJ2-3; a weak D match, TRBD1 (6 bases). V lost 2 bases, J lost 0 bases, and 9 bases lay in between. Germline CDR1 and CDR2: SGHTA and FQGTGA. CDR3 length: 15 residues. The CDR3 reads CASSLDRTSTDTQYF. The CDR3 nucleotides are TGTGCCAGCAGCTTAGACAGGACTAGCACAGATACGCAGTATTTT.

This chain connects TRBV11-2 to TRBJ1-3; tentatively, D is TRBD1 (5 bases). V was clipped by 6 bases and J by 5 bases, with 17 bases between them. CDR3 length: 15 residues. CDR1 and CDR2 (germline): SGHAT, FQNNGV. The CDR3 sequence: CASRGLPERRNTIYF. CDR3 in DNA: TGTGCCAGCAGGGGACTCCCGGAACGCAGAAACACCATATATTTT.

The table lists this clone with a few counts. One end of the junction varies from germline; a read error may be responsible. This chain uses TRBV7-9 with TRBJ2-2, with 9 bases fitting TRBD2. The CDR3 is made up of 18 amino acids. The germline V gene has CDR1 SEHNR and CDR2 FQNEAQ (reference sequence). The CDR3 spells CSSSFGSSGAPADGELFF. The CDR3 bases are TGTTCCAGCAGCTTTGGATCTAGCGGGGCGCCGGCCGACGGGGAGCTGTTTTTT.

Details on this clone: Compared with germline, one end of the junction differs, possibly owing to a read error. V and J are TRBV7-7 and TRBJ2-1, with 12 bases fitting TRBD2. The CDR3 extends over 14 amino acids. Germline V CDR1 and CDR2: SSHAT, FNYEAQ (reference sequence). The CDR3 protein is CASSIRTSGAEQFF. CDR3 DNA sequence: TGTGCTAGCAGCATACGGACTAGCGGGGCTGAGCAGTTCTTC.

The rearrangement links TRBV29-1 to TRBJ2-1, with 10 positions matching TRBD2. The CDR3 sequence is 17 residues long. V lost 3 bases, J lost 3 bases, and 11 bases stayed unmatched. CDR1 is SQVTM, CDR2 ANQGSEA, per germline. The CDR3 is CSVDSSGGPFLYNEQFF. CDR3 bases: TGCAGCGTTGATTCTAGCGGGGGCCCGTTTCTCTACAATGAGCAGTTCTTC.

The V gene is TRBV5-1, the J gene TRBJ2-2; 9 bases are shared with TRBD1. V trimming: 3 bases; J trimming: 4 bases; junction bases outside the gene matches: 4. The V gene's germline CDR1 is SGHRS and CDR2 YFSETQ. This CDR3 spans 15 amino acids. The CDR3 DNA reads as TGCGCCAGCAGCTCCCAGACAGGGGGCACCGGGGAGCTGTTTTTT. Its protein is CASSSQTGGTGELFF.

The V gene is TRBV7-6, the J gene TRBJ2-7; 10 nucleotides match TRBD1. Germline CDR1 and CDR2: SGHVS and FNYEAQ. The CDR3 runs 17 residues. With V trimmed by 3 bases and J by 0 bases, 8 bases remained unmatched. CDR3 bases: TGTGCCAGCAGCTTTCGTTGGACAGGGGGACGCTCCTACGAGCAGTACTTC. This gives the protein CASSFRWTGGRSYEQYF.

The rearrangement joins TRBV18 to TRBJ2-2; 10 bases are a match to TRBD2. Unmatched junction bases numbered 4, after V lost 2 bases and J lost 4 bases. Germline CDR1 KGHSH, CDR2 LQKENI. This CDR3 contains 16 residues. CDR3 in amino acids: CASSPGLAGATGELFF. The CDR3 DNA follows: TGTGCCAGCTCACCAGGTCTAGCGGGAGCCACCGGGGAGCTGTTTTTT.

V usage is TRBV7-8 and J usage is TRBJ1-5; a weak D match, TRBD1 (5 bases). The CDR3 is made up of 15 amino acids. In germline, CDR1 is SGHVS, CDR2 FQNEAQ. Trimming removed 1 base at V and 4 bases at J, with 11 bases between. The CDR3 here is CASSLDSGTNQPQHF. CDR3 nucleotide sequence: TGTGCCAGCAGCTTAGATTCGGGGACTAATCAGCCCCAGCATTTT.

CDR3 region: CASRGTGSTDTQYF. CDR3 DNA sequence: TGTGCCAGCAGGGGTACAGGGAGCACAGATACGCAGTATTTT. This chain uses TRBV6-1 with TRBJ2-3, with D possibly TRBD1 on 6 matching bases. CDR3 length: 14 amino acids. CDR1 is MNHNS and CDR2 is SASEGT in the germline V gene. V dropped 6 bases and J dropped 0 bases, with 10 bases sitting between them.

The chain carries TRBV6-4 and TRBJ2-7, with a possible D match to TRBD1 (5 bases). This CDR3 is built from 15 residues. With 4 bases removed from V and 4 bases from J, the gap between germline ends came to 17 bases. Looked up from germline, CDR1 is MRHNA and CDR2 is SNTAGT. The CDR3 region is CASSAYQGSSYEQYF. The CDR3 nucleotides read TGTGCCAGCAGTGCCTATCAGGGATCCTCATACGAGCAGTACTTC.

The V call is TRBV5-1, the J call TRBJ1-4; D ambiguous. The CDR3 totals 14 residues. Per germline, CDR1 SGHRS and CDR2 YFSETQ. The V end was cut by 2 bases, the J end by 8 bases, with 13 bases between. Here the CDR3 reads CASSFRGSGEKLFF. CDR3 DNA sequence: TGCGCCAGCAGCTTCCGGGGAAGCGGCGAAAAACTGTTTTTT.

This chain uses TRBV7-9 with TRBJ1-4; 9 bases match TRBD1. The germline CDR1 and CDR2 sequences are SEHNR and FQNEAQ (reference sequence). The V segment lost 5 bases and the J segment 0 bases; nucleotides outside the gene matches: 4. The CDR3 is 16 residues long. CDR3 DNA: TGTGCCAGCAGCCTGGGGACAGGGTCAACTAATGAAAAACTGTTTTTT. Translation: CASSLGTGSTNEKLFF. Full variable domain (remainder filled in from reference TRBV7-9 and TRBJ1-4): DTGVSQNPRHKITKRGQNVTFRCDPISEHNRLYWYRQTLGQGPEFLTYFQNEAQLEKSRLLSDRFSAERPKGSFSTLEIQRTEQGDSAMYLCASSLGTGSTNEKLFFGSGTQLSVL.

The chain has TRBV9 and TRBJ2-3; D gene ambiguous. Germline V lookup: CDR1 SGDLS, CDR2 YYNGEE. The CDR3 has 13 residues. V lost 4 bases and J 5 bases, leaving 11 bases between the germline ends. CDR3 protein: CASSTSEEDTQYF. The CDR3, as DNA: TGTGCCAGCAGCACCTCCGAGGAAGATACGCAGTATTTT.

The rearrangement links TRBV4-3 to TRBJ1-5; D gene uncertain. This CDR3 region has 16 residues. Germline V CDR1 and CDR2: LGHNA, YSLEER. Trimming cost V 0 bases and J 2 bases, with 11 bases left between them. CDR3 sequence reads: CASSQDPYGGNQPQHF. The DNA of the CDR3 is TGCGCCAGCAGCCAAGATCCGTACGGGGGCAATCAGCCCCAGCATTTT.

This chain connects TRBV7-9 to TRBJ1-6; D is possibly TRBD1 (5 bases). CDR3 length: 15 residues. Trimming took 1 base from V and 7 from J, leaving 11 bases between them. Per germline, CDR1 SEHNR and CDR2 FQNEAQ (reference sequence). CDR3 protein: CASSLGGGTNSPLHF. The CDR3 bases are TGTGCCAGCAGCTTAGGGGGGGGAACCAATTCACCCCTCCACTTT.